Given below is one T cell receptor (beta chain) in context. TRB was amplified from about 260-540 ng of blood genomic DNA. This sample is drawn from a study of T and B cells in COVID-19 patients. BIOMED2 TRB-A/B primer pools were used in multiplex TRB PCR. From the multiplex PCR reads, TCRdb called clonotypes with MiXCR, one entry per CDR3 protein. The profile shows fewer than 10,000 distinct CDR3 sequences, 31% of them singletons. Trimming shortened V by 0 bases and J by 3 bases, and 11 bases separated the two germline ends. The CDR3 covers 15 residues. Germline V gene lookup returns CDR1 SGHTA and CDR2 FQGNSA.

The specimen sequenced was blood. The sequence was collected from a human donor who had recovered from COVID-19. The chain has TRBV7-2 and TRBJ1-2; tentatively, D is TRBD1 (6 bases). The CDR3 sequence: CASSLAQGPYYGYTF. The CDR3 DNA sequence: TGTGCCAGCAGCTTAGCTCAGGGGCCGTACTATGGCTACACCTTC.